The clone carrying this TCR beta chain was seen a few times. Antigen: not known. Germline V gene data show CDR1 as MRHNA and CDR2 as SNTAGT. The CDR3 has 17 residues. The trim removed 5 bases at V and 3 bases at J, leaving 12 bases unmatched. This record comes from a study of T-cell memory formation after mild COVID-19. Overall study context: Each donor largely had its own TCR clusters. General study results and limits: Day 15 to 85 contracting clones showed balanced CD4/CD8; day 15 to 37 expanders favored CD4+.

TCR alpha and TCR beta cDNA libraries with sample barcodes and UMIs came from 5'RACE using constant-segment primers. TCRdb re-derived calls from the 5' RACE reads in MiXCR, one entry per CDR3 protein. The sample lists around 83,000 distinct CDR3 sequences, approximately 23% seen once, with 35% to 50% in the top ten. The sample was PBMCs or a T cell subset sorted from them (not recorded which). The clonotype originates from a man aged 18 to 30 who had mild COVID-19 (a few samples of this study predate the infection). Cell type and time point are not known. The rearrangement joins TRBV6-4 to TRBJ2-2; TRBD2 agrees at 7 bases. The CDR3 spells CASSLLGGGEYTGELFF. DNA of the CDR3: TGTGCCAGCAGTCTCCTTGGCGGGGGTGAATACACCGGGGAGCTGTTTTTT.